This T cell receptor beta chain was identified in a study of regulatory dendritic cells for organ transplantation. CFSE-labeled sorted T cells met regulatory or mature dendritic cells for 4 to 6 days. With respect to this clone: Its antigen is not identified.

Trimming took off 5 bases at V and 0 bases at J, with 14 bases between the two ends. Germline loops: CDR1 MNHNS, CDR2 SASEGT. The CDR3 runs 15 residues. Clones were sequenced by immunoSEQ multiplex PCR, and TCRdb holds only the in-frame ones, with some missing. The sample records 7,700 or so clones, approximately 67% being singletons. The rearrangement joins TRBV6-1 to TRBJ2-7; tentative D call: TRBD2 (6 bases). Sequenced sample: memory CD4+ T cells from blood cultured with dendritic cells. The subset here: CD45RO+ memory T cells. The origin of this receptor is a human donor in good health. CDR3: CASSPRDGSSYEQYF. The CDR3 bases are TGTGCCAGCAGTCCGCGGGACGGCAGCTCCTACGAGCAGTACTTC.